This TCR beta chain comes out of a study of blood T cells in healthy people across ages. Primers used in a second PCR of about 6 to 11 cycles were a sample-barcoded 5' primer and a J-beta primer mix. Each TCR beta cDNA got a 12-nucleotide random molecular identifier. TCRdb fed the 5' RACE reads into MiXCR, producing one record per CDR3 protein. Here the sample spans 580,000 or so distinct CDR3 sequences, roughly 43% being singletons. The CDR3 covers 14 residues. With V trimmed by 8 bases and J by 0 bases, 7 bases remained unmatched. Germline-derived CDR1 and CDR2 are MDHEN and SYDVKM. Details on this clonotype: Its antigen is undetermined.

Findings of the study overall: The study lacked donor CMV status, which possibly confounded expanded clonotype changes.

The genes are TRBV28 and TRBJ2-7, with 7 bases identical to TRBD1. The sequence came from a man at least 80 years old in good health. Source material: blood. Written as DNA, the CDR3 is TGTGCCAGCTTTCAACAGGGGACCTCCTACGAGCAGTACTTC. It translates to CASFQQGTSYEQYF. Combining the CDR3 with reference TRBV28 and TRBJ2-7 gives the whole variable domain DVKVTQSSRYLVKRTGEKVFLECVQDMDHENMFWYRQDPGLGLRLIYFSYDVKMKEKGDIPEGYSVSREKKERFSLILESASTNQTSMYLCASFQQGTSYEQYFGPGTRLTVT.